The present T cell receptor beta chain was sequenced within a study of cytomegalovirus exposure and HLA in healthy donors. Across the whole study: As released early, the data held roughly 85 million unique TCRs from HLA-typed donors. Study-wide results and limits: High sensitivity and specificity were reportedly achieved when the classifier diagnosed cytomegalovirus status.

Germline CDR1 is SGHRS and CDR2 is YFSETQ. There are 15 residues in the CDR3. Trimming removed 4 bases from V and 1 base from J; junction bases left unmatched: 2. Concerning this clone: Its antigen is unknown.

PCR involved 60 Vbeta and 13 Jbeta primers. Data came from immunoSEQ multiplex PCR; TCRdb stores just in-frame clones and leaves some out. The sample shows roughly 140,000 clones, about three quarters of them seen only once. The sequence was collected from a woman in her 30s in good health and CMV-seronegative. The sample taken for sequencing was PBMCs. This chain links TRBV5-1 with TRBJ2-3, with 11 bases identical to TRBD2. The CDR3, as DNA: TGCGCCAGCAGCCAACTAGCGGGAGGCACAGATACGCAGTATTTT. As protein: CASSQLAGGTDTQYF.